The T cell receptor beta chain under discussion was sequenced for a study of blood T cell repertoires in COVID-19. The method was immunoSEQ multiplex PCR; TCRdb's version includes in-frame clones alone and lacks a portion of them. Of some 300,000 clones detected, about 91% appear once; the ten largest clones hold 5.5% to 7%. V lost 3 bases, J lost 0 bases, and 11 bases lay in between. The CDR3 spans 15 residues. CDR1 and CDR2 (germline): SEHNR, FQNEAQ (reference sequence). The receptor was isolated from a woman aged 25 to 45 who had recovered from COVID-19. Sequencing used peripheral blood. The chain has TRBV7-9 and TRBJ1-1; D is undetermined. The chain's CDR3 is CASSLEKNLNTEAFF. In nucleotides, the CDR3 is TGTGCCAGCAGCTTGGAGAAAAACCTGAACACTGAAGCTTTCTTT.